This T cell receptor beta chain was retrieved from a study of blood T cell repertoires in COVID-19. Study-wide background: Some COVID-19 samples were acute and others convalescent; all came from the United States, Italy and Spain. In each case, the material was cDNA or gDNA derived from T cells, B-cell-depleted T cells, or PBMCs.

CDR3 size: 14 residues. Trimming left V 1 base short and J 1 base short, with 5 bases between. Germline lookup yields CDR1 SGHRS and CDR2 YFSETQ. Original analysis: Estimated nucleated cell counts came from reference gene primer amplification. Data came from immunoSEQ multiplex PCR; TCRdb stores just in-frame clones and leaves some out. V and J calls and clone size come straight from that table; D and trimming were deduced from the DNA. The sample lists some 700,000 clones; more than 80% were seen once. The clonotype originates from a woman aged 18-29 years with acute or convalescent COVID-19. Input material: peripheral blood. The chain joins TRBV5-1 to TRBJ2-2; D unclear. CDR3 in amino acids: CASSLLRNTGELFF. The DNA of the CDR3 is TGCGCCAGCAGCTTGCTCAGGAACACCGGGGAGCTGTTTTTT.